This T cell receptor beta chain was identified in a study of monozygotic twins with inflammatory bowel disease. Study outcomes and limitations: For IBD patients, clonotypes shared with others were fewer than for healthy twins, especially with disease activity. Researchers were unable to tell different T cell subtypes apart.

Every single donor had a roughly 2.5 ml blood sample drawn. Looked up from germline, CDR1 is SGDLS and CDR2 is YYNGEE. The CDR3 has 12 residues. No DNA is given; TCRdb re-called the 5' RACE reads and lists each CDR3 protein once. Its listing shows about 380,000 distinct CDR3 sequences. A remark on this clonotype: Antigen specificity is unknown.

Sequencing was performed on blood. V gene TRBV9 combines with J gene TRBJ2-1; TCRdb lists TRBD2, though no DNA is available to test this call. The sequence came from a human donor with ulcerative colitis or Crohn's disease, or a healthy co-twin of an affected twin (not recorded which). CDR3: CASSDLAGEQFF.